The 15 T cell receptor beta chains given below trace back to one sample, sequenced in a study of radiotherapy plus CTLA-4 blockade in lung cancer. Measured with immunoSEQ multiplex PCR; TCRdb has only the in-frame clones, and not every one. The table lists more than 40,000 clones, 73% of them singletons. The sequences come from peripheral blood, collected from a patient treated with radiotherapy plus ipilimumab. The receptors here all came from a human donor with non-small cell lung cancer who had a complete response to radiotherapy plus ipilimumab.

The chain combines TRBV28 with TRBJ1-5; D not resolved. This CDR3 comprises 13 residues. The V gene's germline CDR1 is MDHEN and CDR2 SYDVKM. V lost 3 bases to trimming and J lost 2 bases, with 5 bases between them. The CDR3 sequence: CASSFNGNQPQHF. Here the CDR3 DNA reads TGTGCCAGCAGTTTTAATGGCAATCAGCCCCAGCATTTT.

CDR3 nucleotide sequence: TGTGCCAGCAGTCTTCTAGCGGGAGTTGGGTGGTACATTCAGTACTTC. Its translation is CASSLLAGVGWYIQYF. The chain has TRBV28 and TRBJ2-4; 10 nucleotides match TRBD2. Germline CDR1 is MDHEN and CDR2 is SYDVKM. J lost 8 bases, V lost 5 bases, and 12 bases had no gene match. The CDR3 is 16 amino acids.

The genes are TRBV28 and TRBJ2-1, with TRBD1 matching 7 bases. The CDR3 has 13 residues. The V and J ends lost 6 bases and 9 bases, in that order; junction bases with no gene match: 8. The germline V gene encodes CDR1 MDHEN and CDR2 SYDVKM. CDR3 residues: CASRGQLRGEQFF. In DNA, the CDR3 is TGTGCCAGCAGGGGACAGTTAAGGGGTGAGCAGTTCTTC.

This clone occurred a few times. This chain links TRBV18 with TRBJ1-1, with D possibly matching TRBD1 (5 bases). Germline lookup yields CDR1 KGHSH and CDR2 LQKENI. Trimming took 3 bases from V and 1 from J, leaving 6 bases between them. The CDR3 runs 13 residues. CDR3 loop: CASSPTANTEAFF. The CDR3 coding sequence is TGTGCCAGCTCACCGACAGCGAACACTGAAGCTTTCTTT.

The chain has TRBV4-1 and TRBJ2-7; D gene unclear. CDR3 length: 13 amino acids. The V end was cut by 0 bases, the J end by 7 bases, with 10 bases between. The germline V gene has CDR1 MGHRA and CDR2 YSYEKL. CDR3 in amino acids: CASSQDDSREQYF. The CDR3 DNA reads as TGCGCCAGCAGCCAAGATGATTCGAGGGAGCAGTACTTC.

The CDR3 spells CASSVGRGRYSGANVLTF. Written as DNA, the CDR3 is TGTGCCAGCAGCGTAGGTCGGGGTAGGTACTCTGGGGCCAACGTCCTGACTTTC. The chain carries TRBV9 and TRBJ2-6; tentatively, D is TRBD2 (5 bases). Germline V gene data show CDR1 as SGDLS and CDR2 as YYNGEE. V shed 0 bases and J shed 0 bases, with 13 bases lying between them. The CDR3 covers 18 residues.

This chain links TRBV5-1 with TRBJ2-1, with unresolved D. The CDR3 has 14 amino acids. Germline lookup yields CDR1 SGHRS and CDR2 YFSETQ. Trimming cost V 3 bases and J 5 bases, with 12 bases left between them. CDR3 bases: TGCGCCAGCAGCTCTTCTCGACTGCACAATGAGCAGTTCTTC. Translation: CASSSSRLHNEQFF.

The chain combines TRBV7-2 with TRBJ2-5; weak D call: TRBD1 (5 bases). Germline-derived CDR1 and CDR2 are SGHTA and FQGNSA. V was cut by 1 base and J by 7 bases, with 16 bases left in between. The CDR3 runs 15 residues. Here the CDR3 DNA reads TGTGCCAGCAGCTTAGAGGGGCTGCCTGGAGCGACCCAGTACTTC. Its translation is CASSLEGLPGATQYF.

This chain connects TRBV19 to TRBJ2-5, with 9 nucleotides matching TRBD2. This CDR3 has 12 residues. Germline V gene lookup returns CDR1 LNHDA and CDR2 SQIVND (reference sequence). Losses at the gene ends were 9 bases for V and 7 bases for J; bases not matched to a gene: 6. CDR3 protein: CASSAGGGTQYF. The CDR3 DNA is TGTGCCAGCTCAGCGGGGGGAGGGACCCAGTACTTC.

This rearrangement joins TRBV4-2 to TRBJ1-4; 7 bases fit TRBD1. This CDR3 comprises 16 residues. Germline CDR1 is LGHNA and CDR2 is YNFKEQ. V lost 0 bases to trimming and J lost 3 bases; unmatched junction nucleotides: 4. The DNA for the CDR3 is TGTGCCAGCAGCCAAGATCCCGGACAGGCTAATGAAAAACTGTTTTTT. Translated, it gives CASSQDPGQANEKLFF.

The V gene is TRBV30, the J gene TRBJ1-4; tentative D call: TRBD1 (6 bases). In germline, CDR1 is GTSNPN, CDR2 SVGIG (reference sequence). This CDR3 contains 14 residues. V was clipped by 3 bases and J by 4 bases, with 12 bases between them. This CDR3 is CAWRAQGSNEKLFF. The CDR3 region has the DNA TGTGCCTGGAGGGCACAGGGTAGTAATGAAAAACTGTTTTTT.

In the case of this clone: At one end, the junction sequence differs from germline, possibly due to a read error. This chain connects TRBV6-5 to TRBJ1-1, with TRBD1 matching 8 bases. CDR1 and CDR2 (germline): MNHEY, SVGAGI. This CDR3 spans 14 amino acids. In DNA form, the CDR3 reads TGTGCCAGCAGTGACAGGGGAAAGAACCCTGAAGCTTTCTTT. Amino acid sequence: CASSDRGKNPEAFF.

This sequence joins TRBV15 and TRBJ2-3; D is perhaps TRBD1 (6 bases). The V end lost 1 base, the J end lost 4 bases, and 12 bases lay between the germline ends. This CDR3 contains 15 residues. CDR1 and CDR2 (germline): LNHNV, YYDKDF (reference sequence). CDR3 region: CATSRVQGYSDTQYF. CDR3 nucleotide sequence: TGTGCCACCAGCAGAGTACAGGGCTACTCAGATACGCAGTATTTT.

By share, this clone ranks as medium-sized. The J gene is TRBJ2-1, the V gene TRBV5-4; tentatively, D is TRBD2 (6 bases). Germline assignment: CDR1 SGHNT and CDR2 YYREEE (reference sequence). The CDR3 contains 16 residues. V lost 1 base to trimming and J lost 7 bases, with 18 bases between them. The CDR3 DNA sequence: TGTGCCAGCAGCTTGCTCGGGGACTTCTCGGGGAATGAGCAGTTCTTC. Amino acid sequence: CASSLLGDFSGNEQFF.

The V and J genes are TRBV19 and TRBJ2-6; 7 positions match TRBD1. Germline-derived CDR1 and CDR2 are LNHDA and SQIVND (reference sequence). This CDR3 contains 18 residues. V shed 10 bases, J shed 0 bases, and the junction held 15 bases outside the gene matches. CDR3 sequence: CATRAPGQRASGANVLTF. CDR3 sequence (DNA): TGTGCCACCCGAGCTCCGGGACAGAGAGCCTCTGGGGCCAACGTCCTGACTTTC.